The 30 T cell receptor beta chains given below trace back to one sample, sequenced in a study of cytotoxic CD8 clonotypes in ibrutinib-treated CLL. Profiled with immunoSEQ multiplex PCR; TCRdb holds only in-frame clones, not every one. The sample records over 200,000 clones, around 70% being singletons. This specimen consisted of PBMCs, obtained after 12 months of ibrutinib treatment. The receptors come from a human donor with chronic lymphocytic leukemia.

V usage is TRBV7-3 and J usage is TRBJ2-5; maybe TRBD2 (5 bases). Trimming cost V 0 bases and J 4 bases, with 6 bases left between them. Germline CDR1 is SGHTA and CDR2 is FQGTGA. The CDR3 covers 13 residues. In nucleotides, the CDR3 is TGTGCCAGCAGCTTAACTGGAGGAGAGACCCAGTACTTC. Amino acid sequence: CASSLTGGETQYF.

V gene TRBV2 combines with J gene TRBJ2-3; 8 bases map to TRBD2. This CDR3 comprises 14 residues. Trimming cost V 7 bases and J 2 bases; bases outside gene matches: 5. The germline gives CDR1 SNHLY, CDR2 FYNNEI. Written as DNA, the CDR3 is TGTGCCAGCAAGTTGCGGGGGGTCACAGATACGCAGTATTTT. It codes for CASKLRGVTDTQYF. The variable domain in full, with the rest retrieved from reference TRBV2 and TRBJ2-3, is EPEVTQTPSHQVTQMGQEVILRCVPISNHLYFYWYRQILGQKVEFLVSFYNNEISEKSEIFDDQFSVERPDGSNFTLKIRSTKLEDSAMYFCASKLRGVTDTQYFGPGTRLTVL.

The chain has TRBV2 and TRBJ1-4; D is unresolved. V was clipped by 4 bases and J by 0 bases, with 12 bases between them. Per germline, CDR1 SNHLY and CDR2 FYNNEI. This CDR3 has 16 amino acids. The CDR3 nucleotides are TGTGCCAGCAGTGCTAGGGCAGCAGCAACTAATGAAAAACTGTTTTTT. This translates into CASSARAAATNEKLFF.

The V call is TRBV19, the J call TRBJ2-7, with D hard to call. The CDR3 runs 11 residues. The ends were cut back, 8 bases at V and 4 bases at J, with 9 bases in the middle. Germline V gene sequence: CDR1 LNHDA, CDR2 SQIVND (reference sequence). The CDR3 DNA sequence: TGTGCCAGTGGTAGCCCTTACGAGCAGTACTTC. This translates into CASGSPYEQYF.

As DNA, the CDR3 is TGTGCCAGCAGTCCTCCGGGCTCTAACTATGGCTACACCTTC. Translated: CASSPPGSNYGYTF. The chain recombines TRBV5-4 with TRBJ1-2; D gene unclear. In germline, CDR1 is SGHNT, CDR2 YYREEE (reference sequence). V dropped 5 bases and J dropped 0 bases, with 11 bases sitting between them. This CDR3 has 14 amino acids.

This sequence joins TRBV4-1 and TRBJ1-5; D is undetermined. CDR3 length: 15 amino acids. The germline V gene has CDR1 MGHRA and CDR2 YSYEKL. With 4 bases removed from V and 3 bases from J, the gap between germline ends came to 13 bases. CDR3 sequence (DNA): TGCGCCAGCAGCCTGGGGTGGGGAAACAATCAGCCCCAGCATTTT. Translating gives CASSLGWGNNQPQHF.

This chain links TRBV18 with TRBJ2-5; unclear D gene. CDR1 and CDR2 (germline): KGHSH, LQKENI. The CDR3 is made up of 13 amino acids. V was trimmed by 2 bases and J by 4 bases, leaving 8 bases between them. The CDR3 sequence is CASSPLEAETQYF. CDR3 nucleotides: TGTGCCAGCTCACCATTAGAGGCAGAGACCCAGTACTTC.

The chain couples TRBV6-4 to TRBJ1-2; TRBD1 might be the D (5 bases). Germline V gene lookup returns CDR1 MRHNA and CDR2 SNTAGT. Trimming took 9 bases from V and 4 from J, leaving 24 bases between them. The CDR3 sequence is 16 residues long. The CDR3 reads CASSPEGQGIAYGYTF. The CDR3 DNA follows: TGTGCCAGTTCCCCAGAGGGGCAAGGGATCGCCTATGGCTACACCTTC.

The chain carries TRBV7-3 and TRBJ1-1; D not resolved. The CDR3 contains 14 residues. Trimming cost V 1 base and J 13 bases, with 19 bases left between them. Germline values: CDR1 SGHTA, CDR2 FQGTGA. The CDR3 DNA sequence: TGTGCCAGCAGCTTAAATTCCGGACCGGTAAACGTTTTCTTT. Translating it yields CASSLNSGPVNVFF. Based on the CDR3 plus reference TRBV7-3 and TRBJ1-1, the full variable domain is GAGVSQTPSNKVTEKGKYVELRCDPISGHTALYWYRQSLGQGPEFLIYFQGTGAADDSGLPNDRFFAVRPEGSVSTLKIQRTERGDSAVYLCASSLNSGPVNVFFGQGTRLTVV.

The rearrangement uses TRBV5-1 and TRBJ1-1; tentative D call: TRBD1 (5 bases). Trimming shortened V by 4 bases and J by 1 base, and 11 bases separated the two germline ends. CDR1 and CDR2 from the germline V gene are SGHRS and YFSETQ. The CDR3 is 14 residues long. The CDR3 spells CASSPGRGNTEAFF. The CDR3 nucleotides read TGCGCCAGCAGCCCGGGGCGGGGGAACACTGAAGCTTTCTTT.

J is TRBJ2-1 and V is TRBV6-5, with D maybe TRBD2 (5 bases). Trimming shortened V by 6 bases and J by 10 bases, and 19 bases separated the two germline ends. Germline lookup yields CDR1 MNHEY and CDR2 SVGAGI. The CDR3 contains 14 residues. The CDR3 loop reads CASRPRTPSNEQFF. Here the CDR3 DNA reads TGTGCCAGCAGACCCCGGACTCCTAGTAACGAGCAGTTCTTC.

This clone was picked up one time. The chain combines TRBV28 with TRBJ2-5; no firm D call. CDR3 size: 16 residues. Trimming cost V 1 base and J 0 bases, with 12 bases left between them. CDR1 MDHEN and CDR2 SYDVKM come from the germline V gene. The CDR3 DNA is TGTGCCAGCAGTTTATATCTTCTCGCGTACCAAGAGACCCAGTACTTC. Translated, it gives CASSLYLLAYQETQYF.

Note on this clone: The junction and the germline gene differ at one end; a read error may be behind it. V is TRBV7-7 and J is TRBJ2-2; TRBD1 aligns across 7 bases. CDR1 and CDR2 from the germline V gene are SSHAT and FNYEAQ (reference sequence). The CDR3 is 14 amino acids. CDR3 coding DNA: TGTGCTAGCACACAAGACAGGGATGGCGGGGAGCTGTTTTTT. It yields the protein CASTQDRDGGELFF.

In this sample, this clone turned up a few times. V is TRBV6-1 and J is TRBJ2-2, with TRBD1 identical over 11 bases. CDR1 MNHNS and CDR2 SASEGT come from the germline V gene. With 6 bases clipped from V and 4 bases from J, the junction kept 4 bases outside the gene matches. The CDR3 extends over 15 amino acids. For the CDR3, the DNA is TGTGCCAGCAGGACCGGACAGGGGGCCACCGGGGAGCTGTTTTTT. This codes for CASRTGQGATGELFF.

The genes are TRBV29-1 and TRBJ1-1; no clear D gene. Germline V gene data show CDR1 as SQVTM and CDR2 as ANQGSEA. The CDR3 loop spans 10 amino acids. Trimming removed 2 bases from V and 7 bases from J, with 5 bases in between. The CDR3 loop reads CSVEPNEAFF. The CDR3 DNA sequence: TGCAGCGTTGAACCCAATGAAGCTTTCTTT. The full variable domain, with the rest looked up from reference TRBV29-1 and TRBJ1-1, is SAVISQKPSRDICQRGTSLTIQCQVDSQVTMMFWYRQQPGQSLTLIATANQGSEATYESGFVIDKFPISRPNLTFSTLTVSNMSPEDSSIYLCSVEPNEAFFGQGTRLTVV.

The V call is TRBV25-1, the J call TRBJ2-7; 9 nucleotides match TRBD1. The CDR3 covers 17 residues. CDR1 is MGHDK and CDR2 is SYGVNS in the germline V gene. V shed 5 bases, J shed 1 base, and the junction held 12 bases outside the gene matches. In nucleotides, the CDR3 is TGTGCCAGCAGTAAAGGACCGGGACAGGGACTATCCTACGAGCAGTACTTC. It specifies CASSKGPGQGLSYEQYF.

This clone was counted a few times. The V call is TRBV4-3, the J call TRBJ1-2; 9 nucleotides line up with TRBD1. Germline V lookup: CDR1 LGHNA, CDR2 YSLEER. This CDR3 region has 18 residues. J gave up 2 bases and V 1 base, and 11 bases lay outside the gene matches. The chain's CDR3 is CASSQVWTGALGNYGYTF. In DNA, the CDR3 is TGCGCCAGCAGCCAAGTTTGGACAGGGGCCCTCGGAAACTATGGCTACACCTTC.

In its sample, this clone was seen a few times. The rearrangement joins TRBV6-6 to TRBJ1-1; D is uncertain. The CDR3 length is 13 residues. V lost 6 bases to trimming and J lost 0 bases, with 8 bases between them. The germline V gene encodes CDR1 MNHNY and CDR2 SVGAGI (reference sequence). Here the CDR3 reads CASSPYLNTEAFF. In DNA, the CDR3 is TGTGCCAGCAGCCCTTATCTGAACACTGAAGCTTTCTTT.

The chain employs TRBV5-6 and TRBJ1-5, with D possibly TRBD1 on 6 matching bases. The V end lost 4 bases, the J end lost 7 bases, and 9 bases lay between the germline ends. This CDR3 region has 12 residues. CDR1 SGHDT and CDR2 YYEEEE come from the germline V gene. Written as DNA, the CDR3 is TGTGCCAGCAGCGAACAGGGACAGCCCCAGCATTTT. Its translation: CASSEQGQPQHF.

This clone has ten or more counts. J is TRBJ2-7 and V is TRBV5-6, with D possibly called TRBD1 or TRBD2 (5 bases each). Germline V gene lookup returns CDR1 SGHDT and CDR2 YYEEEE. CDR3 size: 12 residues. Trimming stripped 1 base from V and 8 bases from J, with 10 bases between. CDR3 sequence: CASSLWDGQQYF. In nucleotides, the CDR3 is TGTGCCAGCAGCTTGTGGGACGGACAGCAGTACTTC.

In DNA, the CDR3 is TGTGCCAGCAGTGGTCCGGGAAGGGGCTACACCTTC. As protein: CASSGPGRGYTF. This chain links TRBV25-1 with TRBJ1-2; D gene uncertain. The CDR3 runs 12 residues. The germline V gene encodes CDR1 MGHDK and CDR2 SYGVNS. V dropped 4 bases and J dropped 8 bases, with 11 bases sitting between them.

This clone was observed a handful of times. The CDR3 loop is CACPPGTDYGYTF. CDR3 DNA: TGTGCCTGTCCCCCCGGGACGGACTATGGCTACACCTTC. The V gene is TRBV30, the J gene TRBJ1-2, with a tentative D call TRBD1 (5 bases). The CDR3 runs 13 residues. CDR1 and CDR2 from the germline V gene are GTSNPN and SVGIG (reference sequence). The V end was cut by 6 bases, the J end by 3 bases, with 14 bases between.

The J gene is TRBJ2-5, the V gene TRBV7-9; the D is unclear. The CDR3 extends over 11 amino acids. CDR1 is SEHNR, CDR2 FQNEAQ, per germline (reference sequence). V lost 8 bases and J lost 5, with 9 bases in between. The CDR3: CASVGSETQYF. The CDR3 bases are TGTGCCAGCGTGGGGTCGGAGACCCAGTACTTC. Supplemented by reference TRBV7-9 and TRBJ2-5, the full variable domain reads DTGVSQNPRHKITKRGQNVTFRCDPISEHNRLYWYRQTLGQGPEFLTYFQNEAQLEKSRLLSDRFSAERPKGSFSTLEIQRTEQGDSAMYLCASVGSETQYFGPGTRLLVL.

CDR3 in amino acids: CASRPTGTSGYEQYF. The CDR3 DNA reads as TGCGCCAGCAGGCCGACCGGGACTAGCGGTTACGAGCAGTACTTC. This chain links TRBV4-1 with TRBJ2-7; 11 bases map to TRBD2. V dropped 6 bases and J dropped 4; count of bases not matched to a gene: 8. The CDR3 contains 15 residues. Germline V gene data show CDR1 as MGHRA and CDR2 as YSYEKL.

The chain joins TRBV9 to TRBJ2-2; D is unclear. Trimming stripped 2 bases from V and 7 bases from J, with 6 bases between. Germline CDR1 reads SGDLS; CDR2 reads YYNGEE. CDR3 length: 12 residues. CDR3 sequence: CASSVISGELFF. DNA of the CDR3: TGTGCCAGCAGCGTCATCAGCGGGGAGCTGTTTTTT.

CDR3 protein: CASSLVLETDTQYF. The CDR3 DNA follows: TGTGCCAGCAGCTTAGTTTTGGAAACAGATACGCAGTATTTT. V gene TRBV7-8 combines with J gene TRBJ2-3; no clear D gene. Germline CDR1 SGHVS, CDR2 FQNEAQ. The germline V and J ends were trimmed by 1 base and 3 bases, with 8 bases remaining between them. This CDR3 region has 14 residues.

The rearrangement links TRBV2 to TRBJ2-7, with 8 positions matching TRBD1. Germline CDR1 and CDR2: SNHLY and FYNNEI. V was clipped by 4 bases and J by 5 bases; unmatched bases: 4. The CDR3 is 13 amino acids. The CDR3 reads CASSGDRGHEQYF. For the CDR3, the DNA is TGTGCCAGCAGTGGTGACAGGGGACACGAGCAGTACTTC.

The genes are TRBV27 and TRBJ1-5; D uncertain. Germline assignment: CDR1 MNHEY and CDR2 SMNVEV (reference sequence). The V end was cut by 5 bases, the J end by 3 bases, with 5 bases between. This CDR3 has 12 residues. DNA of the CDR3: TGTGCCAGCAGTCCTGCCAATCAGCCCCAGCATTTT. Translated: CASSPANQPQHF.

This clone was recorded once. The V gene is TRBV7-3, the J gene TRBJ2-1; tentatively, D is TRBD1 or TRBD2 (5 bases each). The ends were cut back, 5 bases at V and 8 bases at J, with 13 bases in the middle. The CDR3 contains 13 residues. Germline-derived CDR1 and CDR2 are SGHTA and FQGTGA. In DNA form, the CDR3 reads TGTGCCAGCAGCCCTCGGGGCAGGGATGAGCAGTTCTTC. It translates to CASSPRGRDEQFF.

This sequence joins TRBV18 and TRBJ2-7; D may be TRBD1 (6 bases). The CDR3 has 14 residues. V lost 2 bases, J lost 2 bases, and 10 bases lay in between. Per the germline V gene, CDR1 is KGHSH and CDR2 is LQKENI. As DNA, the CDR3 is TGTGCCAGCTCACCAAGGCAGGGGCCCTACGAGCAGTACTTC. Translation gives CASSPRQGPYEQYF.